The T cell receptor (beta chain) described here comes from a study of vaccination and CD4 T cells after COVID-19. General study results and limits: Spike mono-reactivity held for 304 of 307 vaccine-specific clones in convalescent patients.

This CDR3 spans 14 amino acids. Germline loops: CDR1 SGHTA, CDR2 FQGNSA. V was shortened by 1 base and J by 1 base, with 7 bases between the two germline ends. Treatment in this sample: roughly nine-day PBMC culture with coronavirus spike peptide pools or control peptides (ViraFEST assay). Of note for this clonotype: Antigen unknown.

Sequenced with the Oncomine TCR Beta short-read assay was DNA taken from cultured CD4+ T cells. MiXCR, applied by TCRdb to the PCR reads, yields one record per CDR3 protein. Of 15,000 to 20,000 distinct CDR3 sequences in the sample, more than 55% were seen once. Source: CD4+ T cells from blood, cultured in vitro, taken before SARS-CoV-2 vaccination. The gene calls are TRBV7-2 and TRBJ1-1; D gene ambiguous. The source is a human donor who had recovered from COVID-19. The CDR3 DNA follows: TGTGCCAGCAGCTTAGTAGCCGCGAACACTGAAGCTTTCTTT. Its translation is CASSLVAANTEAFF.